Below are 19 T cell receptor beta chains sequenced from a single sample in a study of Graves' ophthalmopathy and Graves' hyperthyroidism. CDR3 regions of TCR beta were amplified from RNA transcripts. HTBI primers primed a first-round RT-PCR, and a second-round multiplex PCR followed. In TCRdb, the multiplex PCR reads were re-called with MiXCR into one record per CDR3 protein. The profile covers around 1.1 million distinct CDR3 sequences, with about 40% appearing a single time and 8.5% to 14% taken by the ten largest. Sequenced sample: peripheral blood or thyroid tissue (not recorded which). The receptors derive from an adult man with Graves' hyperthyroidism.

In its sample, this clonotype was seen once. Here the CDR3 reads CASSPRAVAYNEQFF. DNA for the CDR3: TGTGCCAGCAGCCCCCGGGCAGTCGCCTACAATGAGCAGTTCTTC. The gene calls are TRBV7-8 and TRBJ2-1; D is unclear. Per the germline V gene, CDR1 is SGHVS and CDR2 is FQNEAQ. This CDR3 has 15 amino acids. V shed 5 bases and J shed 2 bases, with 13 bases lying between them.

This clonotype was found a few times. CDR3 region: CASSLDGGVSYEQYF. The DNA of the CDR3 is TGTGCCAGCAGCTTGGATGGCGGCGTCTCCTACGAGCAGTACTTC. The gene calls are TRBV5-5 and TRBJ2-7; unclear D gene. V was shortened by 0 bases and J by 0 bases, with 10 bases between the two germline ends. There are 15 residues in the CDR3. Germline CDR1 reads SGHKS; CDR2 reads YYEKEE (reference sequence).

This clonotype has at least ten counts. This rearrangement joins TRBV5-5 to TRBJ2-7; 10 nucleotides agree with TRBD2. CDR3 length: 15 amino acids. CDR1 is SGHKS and CDR2 is YYEKEE in the germline V gene (reference sequence). Trimming at V came to 0 bases and at J to 3 bases, leaving 3 bases not matched to a gene. The DNA of the CDR3 is TGTGCCAGCAGCTTGGTAGAGCGGGAGGGCTACGAGCAGTACTTC. Encoded protein: CASSLVEREGYEQYF.

This clonotype was observed a few times. The gene calls are TRBV6-5 and TRBJ2-5, with D perhaps assigned TRBD1 or TRBD2 (6 bases each). V gave up 0 bases and J gave up 1 base, with 12 bases separating them. CDR1 MNHEY and CDR2 SVGAGI come from the germline V gene. This CDR3 has 16 amino acids. CDR3 region: CASSYSSGAPQETQYF. The CDR3 nucleotides read TGTGCCAGCAGTTACTCATCGGGGGCCCCCCAAGAGACCCAGTACTTC.

A note on this clonotype: A read error is possible here, since a much larger clone lies one base away. The V gene is TRBV11-2, the J gene TRBJ2-5, with 7 bases fitting TRBD1. This CDR3 region has 15 residues. The V segment lost 1 base and the J segment 5 bases; nucleotides outside the gene matches: 7. Germline V gives CDR1 SGHAT, CDR2 FQNNGV. The CDR3 is CASSLAGRGCETQYF. The DNA for the CDR3 is TGTGCCAGCAGCTTAGCTGGCAGGGGGTGTGAGACCCAGTACTTC. The full variable domain, rest sourced from reference TRBV11-2 and TRBJ2-5, is EAGVAQSPRYKIIEKRQSVAFWCNPISGHATLYWYQQILGQGPKLLIQFQNNGVVDDSQLPKDRFSAERLKGVDSTLKIQPAKLEDSAVYLCASSLAGRGCETQYFGPGTRLLVL.

This clonotype was recorded a few times. This chain joins TRBV5-1 and TRBJ1-6; D is ambiguous. The V gene lost 4 bases and the J gene lost 5 bases, with 13 bases spanning the gap. Germline CDR1 SGHRS, CDR2 YFSETQ. This CDR3 is 15 amino acids long. CDR3 DNA: TGCGCCAGCAGCCAAGTTGTACAAAATAATTCACCCCTCCACTTT. It translates to CASSQVVQNNSPLHF. Using reference TRBV5-1 and TRBJ1-6 for the parts outside the CDR3, the full variable domain is KAGVTQTPRYLIKTRGQQVTLSCSPISGHRSVSWYQQTPGQGLQFLFEYFSETQRNKGNFPGRFSGRQFSNSRSEMNVSTLELGDSALYLCASSQVVQNNSPLHFGNGTRLTVT.

In this sample, this clonotype turned up many times. The CDR3 loop reads CASSFVNTEAFF. Here the CDR3 DNA reads TGTGCCAGCAGTTTTGTAAACACTGAAGCTTTCTTT. This chain connects TRBV12-3 or TRBV12-4 to TRBJ1-1; D is uncertain. CDR3 size: 12 residues. The ends were cut back, 3 bases at V and 2 bases at J, with 4 bases in the middle.

The chain combines TRBV7-9 with TRBJ1-5; no clear D gene. Trimming stripped 8 bases from V and 3 bases from J, with 17 bases between. The germline V gene has CDR1 SEHNR and CDR2 FQNEAQ (reference sequence). The CDR3 runs to 15 residues. The CDR3 spells CASSFGLGSNQPQHF. The CDR3 DNA is TGTGCCAGCTCGTTTGGGCTGGGGTCCAATCAGCCCCAGCATTTT.

Many counts were recorded for this clonotype. V and J are TRBV15 and TRBJ1-1, with 7 nucleotides matching TRBD1. This CDR3 is built from 14 residues. V gave up 4 bases and J gave up 5 bases; unmatched junction bases: 7. Germline CDR1 reads LNHNV; CDR2 reads YYDKDF (reference sequence). DNA of the CDR3: TGTGCCACCAGCATCCGACAGGGCAGAACTGAAGCTTTCTTT. It yields the protein CATSIRQGRTEAFF. The full variable domain, with the rest looked up from reference TRBV15 and TRBJ1-1, is DAMVIQNPRYQVTQFGKPVTLSCSQTLNHNVMYWYQQKSSQAPKLLFHYYDKDFNNEADTPDNFQSRRPNTSFCFLDIRSPGLGDTAMYLCATSIRQGRTEAFFGQGTRLTVV.

CDR3 sequence reads: CASSLPPGWRTGELFF. The CDR3 nucleotides read TGTGCCAGTAGTCTCCCTCCCGGTTGGCGAACCGGGGAGCTGTTTTTT. The V call is TRBV19, the J call TRBJ2-2, with no clear D. This CDR3 contains 16 residues. CDR1 is LNHDA and CDR2 is SQIVND in the germline V gene (reference sequence). Trimming pared 5 bases from V and 5 bases from J, leaving 18 bases between.

This clonotype occurred a few times. V usage is TRBV2 and J usage is TRBJ2-6, with TRBD2 matching 7 bases. The CDR3 is made up of 19 amino acids. Looked up from germline, CDR1 is SNHLY and CDR2 is FYNNEI. V trimming: 5 bases; J trimming: 0 bases; junction bases outside the gene matches: 13. The CDR3 loop is CASSRARTSLSSGANVLTF. CDR3 nucleotide sequence: TGTGCCAGCAGTCGAGCCCGGACTAGTCTGAGCTCTGGGGCCAACGTCCTGACTTTC.

This clonotype showed up many times. The chain carries TRBV4-3 and TRBJ2-7; 9 nucleotides agree with TRBD2. The V and J ends lost 4 bases and 1 base, in that order; junction bases with no gene match: 5. Germline V gives CDR1 LGHNA, CDR2 YSLEER. The CDR3 is 15 residues long. The CDR3 DNA sequence: TGCGCCAGCAGCCCAACGACTAGCGGATCCTACGAGCAGTACTTC. This encodes CASSPTTSGSYEQYF.

This chain links TRBV9 with TRBJ1-1; D not resolved. Deletions cut 3 bases from V and 3 bases from J, with 9 bases between. Germline V gene data show CDR1 as SGDLS and CDR2 as YYNGEE. This CDR3 spans 13 amino acids. The CDR3 here is CASSAGADTEAFF. The CDR3 nucleotides read TGTGCCAGCAGCGCAGGCGCGGACACTGAAGCTTTCTTT.

This clonotype was recorded a few times. The chain combines TRBV19 with TRBJ1-5, with 9 bases fitting TRBD1. V trimming: 6 bases; J trimming: 4 bases; junction bases outside the gene matches: 7. Germline CDR1 and CDR2: LNHDA and SQIVND (reference sequence). This CDR3 region has 15 residues. In DNA form, the CDR3 reads TGTGCCAGTAGGGGAGGGACAGGGCGAAATCAGCCCCAGCATTTT. Protein product: CASRGGTGRNQPQHF.

V is TRBV20-1 and J is TRBJ1-5, with D tentatively TRBD1 (6 bases). Germline CDR1 is DFQATT and CDR2 is SNEGSKA (reference sequence). The CDR3 has 13 amino acids. Trimming pared 7 bases from V and 3 bases from J, leaving 13 bases between. The CDR3 protein is CSGADRNNQPQHF. CDR3 nucleotides: TGCAGTGGTGCGGACAGAAACAATCAGCCCCAGCATTTT.

This clonotype showed up many times. CDR3 in DNA: TGCAGCGTTGAATGGGGGCTGAACACTGAAGCTTTCTTT. Amino acids: CSVEWGLNTEAFF. The chain couples TRBV29-1 to TRBJ1-1; D might be TRBD1 (6 bases). This CDR3 contains 13 residues. Germline V gene data show CDR1 as SQVTM and CDR2 as ANQGSEA. The V end lost 2 bases, the J end lost 0 bases, and 7 bases lay between the germline ends.

The chain recombines TRBV29-1 with TRBJ2-5; D uncertain. V dropped 6 bases and J dropped 5 bases, with 16 bases sitting between them. The CDR3 is 13 amino acids. The germline gives CDR1 SQVTM, CDR2 ANQGSEA. The CDR3 region is CSVLKGSGETQYF. DNA of the CDR3: TGCAGCGTACTCAAGGGATCTGGGGAGACCCAGTACTTC.

This clonotype has ten or more counts. J is TRBJ2-2 and V is TRBV10-3; 9 bases are shared with TRBD2. V lost 5 bases and J lost 0; bases outside the gene matches: 10. This CDR3 spans 18 amino acids. Germline values: CDR1 ENHRY, CDR2 SYGVKD. The CDR3 sequence is CAISPEIRLAANTGELFF. CDR3 DNA sequence: TGTGCCATCAGTCCCGAGATACGACTAGCGGCGAACACCGGGGAGCTGTTTTTT.

CDR3 sequence (DNA): TGTGCCAGCAGCTTAGATCTTACTAGCACCTACGAGCAGTACTTC. It yields the protein CASSLDLTSTYEQYF. The chain joins TRBV11-2 to TRBJ2-7; D is possibly TRBD2 (6 bases). Per germline, CDR1 SGHAT and CDR2 FQNNGV. The V and J ends lost 0 bases and 2 bases respectively, with 11 bases between them. The CDR3 totals 15 residues.